Presented here are 27 T cell receptor beta chains from one specimen sequenced in a study of early stage breast cancer tumors. Some clones are missing from TCRdb's copy, which holds only in-frame ones; the method was immunoSEQ multiplex PCR. The sample yields 69,000 or so clones, over 80% seen once. Sequences were obtained from blood. These receptor sequences come from a person aged 35-55 years with breast cancer.

This sequence joins TRBV2 and TRBJ1-2; perhaps TRBD1 as D (6 bases). Trimming shortened V by 1 base and J by 4 bases, and 19 bases separated the two germline ends. Germline loops: CDR1 SNHLY, CDR2 FYNNEI. This CDR3 contains 17 residues. DNA for the CDR3: TGTGCCAGCAGTGAAGGACAGGTGGGCCTGGTTCGCTATGGCTACACCTTC. The encoded protein is CASSEGQVGLVRYGYTF.

By share of the sample, this clone is medium-sized (0.01 to 0.1%). The chain carries TRBV7-9 and TRBJ2-7; a weak D match, TRBD2 (5 bases). The germline CDR1 and CDR2 sequences are SEHNR and FQNEAQ (reference sequence). V shed 4 bases and J shed 3 bases, with 19 bases lying between them. This CDR3 region has 16 residues. The CDR3 sequence: CASSSDLAVIIYEQYF. In DNA, the CDR3 is TGTGCCAGCAGCTCAGACCTAGCCGTAATTATCTACGAGCAGTACTTC.

The chain couples TRBV11-3 to TRBJ2-2; no clear D gene. V was shortened by 6 bases and J by 7 bases, with 9 bases between the two germline ends. Germline CDR1 and CDR2: SGHNT and YENEEA. The CDR3 totals 12 residues. For the CDR3, the DNA is TGTGCCAGCAGTATAAAGAACGGGGAGCTGTTTTTT. Protein: CASSIKNGELFF.

The CDR3 sequence: CASSSAGAVNTEAFF. In DNA form, the CDR3 reads TGTGCCAGCAGTTCCGCAGGGGCGGTAAACACTGAAGCTTTCTTT. The chain combines TRBV6-5 with TRBJ1-1; possibly TRBD1 for D (6 bases). V lost 4 bases and J lost 2, with 14 bases in between. The germline V gene encodes CDR1 MNHEY and CDR2 SVGAGI. CDR3 length equals 15 residues.

The chain combines TRBV30 with TRBJ2-4; no reliable D call. This CDR3 is built from 14 residues. Trimming left V 0 bases short and J 0 bases short, with 6 bases between. CDR1 is GTSNPN, CDR2 SVGIG, per germline (reference sequence). The CDR3 DNA follows: TGTGCCTGGAGTGTTCGCTTAGCCAAAAACATTCAGTACTTC. As protein: CAWSVRLAKNIQYF.

The J gene is TRBJ2-3, the V gene TRBV2; 9 bases agree with TRBD2. The CDR3 sequence is 15 residues long. The V gene's germline CDR1 is SNHLY and CDR2 FYNNEI. Trimming removed 5 bases from V and 5 bases from J; junction bases left unmatched: 8. The CDR3: CASSKGLANRDTQYF. CDR3 DNA: TGTGCCAGCAGTAAGGGACTAGCAAACAGAGATACGCAGTATTTT. Using reference TRBV2 and TRBJ2-3 for the parts outside the CDR3, the full variable domain is EPEVTQTPSHQVTQMGQEVILRCVPISNHLYFYWYRQILGQKVEFLVSFYNNEISEKSEIFDDQFSVERPDGSNFTLKIRSTKLEDSAMYFCASSKGLANRDTQYFGPGTRLTVL.

This clone was recorded only once. The J gene is TRBJ1-1, the V gene TRBV6-5; D is possibly TRBD1 (5 bases). The germline V gene encodes CDR1 MNHEY and CDR2 SVGAGI. This CDR3 contains 15 residues. The V gene lost 2 bases and the J gene lost 4 bases, with 14 bases spanning the gap. The CDR3 spells CASSYGYGASTEAFF. The DNA for the CDR3 is TGTGCCAGCAGTTACGGGTACGGGGCGAGCACTGAAGCTTTCTTT.

The V call is TRBV7-9, the J call TRBJ2-3; TRBD2 matches 10 bases. V lost 4 bases and J lost 3; bases outside the gene matches: 7. The CDR3 loop spans 16 amino acids. Germline CDR1 and CDR2: SEHNR and FQNEAQ (reference sequence). In DNA form, the CDR3 reads TGTGCCAGCAGCTCCTGGCTAGCGGGAGTGACAGATACGCAGTATTTT. This translates into CASSSWLAGVTDTQYF.

The chain joins TRBV7-9 to TRBJ1-1, with 12 bases that match TRBD1. Germline V gene sequence: CDR1 SEHNR, CDR2 FQNEAQ (reference sequence). The CDR3 contains 19 residues. V was clipped by 2 bases and J by 4 bases; unmatched bases: 14. CDR3 nucleotide sequence: TGTGCCAGCAGCTTATCCTCAATGGGGACAGGGGGCTATGGCACTGAAGCTTTCTTT. It specifies CASSLSSMGTGGYGTEAFF.

V and J are TRBV27 and TRBJ2-7, with 11 positions matching TRBD2. Germline V gene sequence: CDR1 MNHEY, CDR2 SMNVEV (reference sequence). V lost 4 bases and J lost 6; bases outside the gene matches: 8. The CDR3 sequence is 15 residues long. The CDR3 loop reads CASSSLAGGPGEQYF. The CDR3 DNA reads as TGTGCCAGCAGTTCCTTAGCGGGAGGGCCTGGCGAGCAGTACTTC.

V gene TRBV19 combines with J gene TRBJ1-5; 10 positions match TRBD1. This CDR3 is built from 18 residues. Germline V lookup: CDR1 LNHDA, CDR2 SQIVND (reference sequence). With 2 bases clipped from V and 3 bases from J, the junction kept 10 bases outside the gene matches. Here the CDR3 DNA reads TGTGCCAGTAGTATACCGACAGGGGGCGGAAAAGACAATCAGCCCCAGCATTTT. Translation gives CASSIPTGGGKDNQPQHF. Full variable domain (remainder filled in from reference TRBV19 and TRBJ1-5): DGGITQSPKYLFRKEGQNVTLSCEQNLNHDAMYWYRQDPGQGLRLIYYSQIVNDFQKGDIAEGYSVSREKKESFPLTVTSAQKNPTAFYLCASSIPTGGGKDNQPQHFGDGTRLSIL.

The rearrangement uses TRBV29-1 and TRBJ2-3; D is uncertain. There are 12 residues in the CDR3. Germline V gene lookup returns CDR1 SQVTM and CDR2 ANQGSEA. The V gene lost 4 bases and the J gene lost 4 bases, with 9 bases spanning the gap. The CDR3 here is CSVGAESDTQYF. The CDR3 nucleotides are TGCAGCGTTGGTGCGGAGTCAGATACGCAGTATTTT.

There are a few counts of this clone. The V call is TRBV4-2, the J call TRBJ2-7; 8 positions match TRBD1. Per the germline V gene, CDR1 is LGHNA and CDR2 is YNFKEQ. The CDR3 is made up of 15 amino acids. Unmatched junction bases numbered 7, after V lost 4 bases and J lost 2 bases. The CDR3 protein is CASSPEDRGTYEQYF. As DNA, the CDR3 is TGTGCCAGCAGCCCCGAAGACAGGGGAACCTACGAGCAGTACTTC.

The rearrangement links TRBV19 to TRBJ1-5; D not resolved. V shed 3 bases and J shed 2 bases, with 8 bases lying between them. The V gene's germline CDR1 is LNHDA and CDR2 SQIVND (reference sequence). The CDR3 contains 14 residues. The CDR3 protein is CASSMPGGNQPQHF. In DNA, the CDR3 is TGTGCCAGTAGTATGCCCGGGGGCAATCAGCCCCAGCATTTT.

The rearrangement links TRBV14 to TRBJ1-3; D is unclear. V was shortened by 3 bases and J by 0 bases, with 12 bases between the two germline ends. CDR1 is SGHDN, CDR2 FVKESK, per germline. The length of the CDR3 is 16 residues. Here the CDR3 DNA reads TGTGCCAGCAGCCAGGGATACGGACCCTCTGGAAACACCATATATTTT. This translates into CASSQGYGPSGNTIYF.

This sequence joins TRBV6-6 and TRBJ2-1; 12 bases align to TRBD2. This CDR3 is 15 amino acids long. With 6 bases clipped from V and 7 bases from J, the junction kept 7 bases outside the gene matches. Germline V gene lookup returns CDR1 MNHNY and CDR2 SVGAGI (reference sequence). The CDR3 nucleotides are TGTGCCAGCAGCCAGACTAGCGGGAGATCGAATGAGCAGTTCTTC. Amino acid sequence: CASSQTSGRSNEQFF.

The J gene is TRBJ1-1, the V gene TRBV6-4, with D tentatively TRBD1 (6 bases). V lost 4 bases and J lost 1, with 7 bases in between. Germline CDR1 and CDR2: MRHNA and SNTAGT. The CDR3 extends over 13 amino acids. As DNA, the CDR3 is TGTGCCAGCAGTGCAGGGGAGAACACTGAAGCTTTCTTT. Translation gives CASSAGENTEAFF.

This sequence joins TRBV14 and TRBJ2-7; D is unresolved. V lost 0 bases and J 9 bases, leaving 9 bases between the germline ends. This CDR3 contains 12 residues. Per the germline V gene, CDR1 is SGHDN and CDR2 is FVKESK. This CDR3 is CASSQDRLRQYF. Here the CDR3 DNA reads TGTGCCAGCAGCCAAGATCGTCTCAGGCAGTACTTC.

This clone was counted between two and nine times. The CDR3 nucleotides read TGTGCCAGCAGTGATGATTCAGGGAAGGACACTGAAGCTTTCTTT. It specifies CASSDDSGKDTEAFF. The V gene is TRBV2, the J gene TRBJ1-1; tentatively, D is TRBD1 (5 bases). The CDR3 sequence is 15 residues long. Germline CDR1 SNHLY, CDR2 FYNNEI. V was trimmed by 3 bases and J by 3 bases, leaving 14 bases between them.

The rearrangement uses TRBV9 and TRBJ2-4; tentative D call: TRBD1 (7 bases). V lost 5 bases to trimming and J lost 7 bases, with 16 bases between them. The CDR3 length is 14 residues. In germline, CDR1 is SGDLS, CDR2 YYNGEE. CDR3 coding DNA: TGTGCCAGCAGTAGACAGGGTCGGGGGAACATTCAGTACTTC. This sequence encodes CASSRQGRGNIQYF.

The chain combines TRBV15 with TRBJ2-1, with 9 bases matching TRBD1. V was clipped by 3 bases and J by 8 bases; unmatched bases: 5. The CDR3 runs 14 residues. Looked up from germline, CDR1 is LNHNV and CDR2 is YYDKDF (reference sequence). The CDR3 loop reads CATSSGTGSDEQFF. CDR3 nucleotide sequence: TGTGCCACCAGCAGCGGGACAGGGAGTGATGAGCAGTTCTTC.

This clone was observed once. The J gene is TRBJ2-3, the V gene TRBV5-1; D not certain. Germline V gene lookup returns CDR1 SGHRS and CDR2 YFSETQ. Trimming left V 0 bases short and J 2 bases short, with 7 bases between. CDR3 length: 14 residues. Written as DNA, the CDR3 is TGCGCCAGCAGCTTGGCCCAGCTCACAGATACGCAGTATTTT. This gives the protein CASSLAQLTDTQYF.

This chain links TRBV28 with TRBJ2-7, with 7 bases lining up with TRBD2. CDR3 size: 12 residues. The trim removed 6 bases at V and 4 bases at J, leaving 3 bases unmatched. Germline lookup yields CDR1 MDHEN and CDR2 SYDVKM. CDR3 nucleotides: TGTGCCAGCAGGACTAGCAATTACGAGCAGTACTTC. It codes for CASRTSNYEQYF.

The table lists this clone with a few counts. The gene calls are TRBV7-6 and TRBJ2-7; 7 nucleotides line up with TRBD1. The length of the CDR3 is 13 residues. In germline, CDR1 is SGHVS, CDR2 FNYEAQ. Germline trimming cut 5 bases from V and 5 bases from J; bases unmatched to any gene: 6. CDR3 coding DNA: TGTGCCAGCAGCCCGGGGACAGTCCACGAGCAGTACTTC. Amino acid sequence: CASSPGTVHEQYF.

The chain is built from TRBV6-6 and TRBJ2-7; 8 nucleotides line up with TRBD2. J was trimmed by 3 bases and V by 5 bases; bases with no gene match: 9. Per germline, CDR1 MNHNY and CDR2 SVGAGI (reference sequence). CDR3 size: 15 residues. The CDR3 DNA sequence: TGTGCCAGCAGTACCGGGGGGGGGAGAGACTACGAGCAGTACTTC. Translated: CASSTGGGRDYEQYF.

The rearrangement uses TRBV9 and TRBJ1-2; D gene ambiguous. Per the germline V gene, CDR1 is SGDLS and CDR2 is YYNGEE. The CDR3 runs to 13 residues. V was clipped by 0 bases and J by 1 base, with 4 bases between them. For the CDR3, the DNA is TGTGCCAGCAGCGTAGGGGGTAACTATGGCTACACCTTC. Translating it yields CASSVGGNYGYTF.

The J gene is TRBJ2-7, the V gene TRBV27; the match to TRBD2 covers 9 bases. The junction had 12 bases not matched to a gene; V was cut back by 2 bases and J by 4 bases. The CDR3 consists of 17 residues. The germline gives CDR1 MNHEY, CDR2 SMNVEV (reference sequence). CDR3 DNA sequence: TGTGCCAGCAGTTTACCACCCCGTAGCGGGAGAAGGTACGAGCAGTACTTC. This gives the protein CASSLPPRSGRRYEQYF.